This T cell receptor (beta chain) is drawn from a study of identical twins. This clonotype was seen at least ten times. The CDR3 spans 16 residues. V dropped 0 bases and J dropped 6 bases, with 14 bases sitting between them. CDR1 MNHEY and CDR2 SVGAGI come from the germline V gene. One entry per CDR3 protein, called by TCRdb with MiXCR from the 5' RACE reads. The table records 420,000 or so distinct CDR3 sequences, 15% to 20% of them present only once. The sample taken for sequencing was naive T cells sorted from blood. The chain couples TRBV6-5 to TRBJ2-2; D might be TRBD2 (5 bases). This clonotype was obtained from a man aged 50-59 years in good health. The CDR3 loop reads CASSYSPLLGAGELFF. In DNA form, the CDR3 reads TGTGCCAGCAGTTACTCTCCACTCCTCGGGGCCGGGGAGCTGTTTTTT.